This T cell receptor (beta chain) was recovered during a study of cytomegalovirus exposure and HLA in healthy donors. Points from the study as a whole: Previously analyzed data showed that most TCR beta V segments were productive at a frequency of about 87% or about 30%. One later analysis reportedly identified an Asian-associated ancestry cluster that showed fewer N-insertions than the roughly 600-donor mean.

Primers included in the PCR were 60 Vbeta and 13 Jbeta primers. Assay used: immunoSEQ multiplex PCR; TCRdb lists only in-frame clones, some missing. The table lists approximately 110,000 clones, around 68% of them singletons. A word on this clone: What it recognizes is unknown.

The germline CDR1 and CDR2 sequences are GTSNPN and SVGIG (reference sequence). Trimming pared 2 bases from V and 6 bases from J, leaving 17 bases between. The CDR3 contains 15 residues. This sequence joins TRBV30 and TRBJ1-5, with D perhaps TRBD1 (6 bases). The source is a woman in her thirties or forties in good health and CMV-seropositive. The sample consisted of PBMCs. The DNA for the CDR3 is TGTGCCTGGAGTAGGGGGGGGGCTAAAGGTCAGCCCCAGCATTTT. Residues: CAWSRGGAKGQPQHF.